This TCR beta chain was sequenced in a study of T cell responses to AZD1222 COVID-19 vaccine. Regarding the study as a whole: Reportedly, nearly half of unique spike TCRs recognized epitopes outside B.1.351/B.1.1.7 mutations. Spike-spanning, vaccine-associated CD4 TCRs were dominant at 160-218 and 743-854. A rise in Spike-specific TCR breadth and depth followed two AZD1222 doses. Recipients of AZD1222 seropositive at baseline numbered only 5 to 7.

Details on this clone: Antigen unknown.

The CDR3 extends over 17 amino acids. Germline V gene lookup returns CDR1 SGHAT and CDR2 FQNNGV. V gave up 1 base and J gave up 5 bases, with 18 bases separating them. Sequenced by immunoSEQ multiplex PCR; TCRdb stores in-frame clones only, minus some. The table lists about 140,000 clones, 85% to 95% of them singletons, with roughly 12% in the top ten. This TCR was recovered from an adult who had recovered from COVID-19. Sequenced material: peripheral blood, taken after recovery from COVID-19. The chain joins TRBV11-2 to TRBJ2-1, with a weak D call TRBD1 (6 bases). CDR3 protein: CASSLVGKGVVHNEQFF. The CDR3 coding sequence is TGTGCCAGCAGCTTAGTGGGGAAGGGGGTGGTCCACAATGAGCAGTTCTTC.